Presented here are 27 T cell receptor beta chains from one specimen sequenced in a study of technical replicates of blood from a handful of donors (TCRdb year 2017). The method behind the library was the immunoSEQ multiplex PCR assay. TCRdb re-hosts the immuneACCESS table, in-frame sequences only. Its copies lack some clones; in the studies checked, an unresolved V gene accounts for under half of them, and the cause for the rest is not known. A total of roughly 73,000 clones appear in this sample, just over 90% of them only once. The ten biggest clones cover approximately 0.25% of the sample. Specimen: T cells isolated from PBMCs. The source of these receptors is a human donor in good health.

The gene calls are TRBV11-3 and TRBJ1-5; 10 bases match TRBD1. CDR1 and CDR2 (germline): SGHNT, YENEEA. The CDR3 runs to 17 residues. The trim removed 5 bases at V and 6 bases at J, leaving 13 bases unmatched. The CDR3 DNA sequence: TGTGCCAGCAGCCAAATCCGGGACAGGGGACGACTTCAGCCCCAGCATTTT. It yields the protein CASSQIRDRGRLQPQHF.

The rearrangement joins TRBV4-1 to TRBJ2-5; 7 positions agree with TRBD1. The CDR3 extends over 14 amino acids. Germline V gene data show CDR1 as MGHRA and CDR2 as YSYEKL. The V gene end was trimmed by 4 bases and the J gene end by 3 bases; junction bases not matched to a gene: 5. CDR3 loop: CASSPTGLKETQYF. The CDR3 nucleotides are TGCGCCAGCAGCCCGACAGGGTTGAAAGAGACCCAGTACTTC.

The genes are TRBV5-1 and TRBJ2-2, with TRBD2 matching 7 bases. Germline V gene lookup returns CDR1 SGHRS and CDR2 YFSETQ. The J segment lost 2 bases and the V segment lost 4 bases, leaving 5 bases of the junction unmatched. There are 15 residues in the CDR3. Written as DNA, the CDR3 is TGCGCCAGCAGCCCGACTAGCCCAAACACCGGGGAGCTGTTTTTT. It encodes CASSPTSPNTGELFF.

The chain has TRBV27 and TRBJ1-2, with D tentatively TRBD1 (5 bases). The length of the CDR3 is 12 residues. Trimming removed 8 bases from V and 8 bases from J, with 15 bases in between. Looked up from germline, CDR1 is MNHEY and CDR2 is SMNVEV (reference sequence). CDR3 in amino acids: CASGGYSGGYTF. The DNA for the CDR3 is TGTGCCAGCGGGGGGTATTCAGGAGGCTACACCTTC.

V usage is TRBV19 and J usage is TRBJ1-2; D is ambiguous. The length of the CDR3 is 14 residues. Trimming left V 7 bases short and J 2 bases short, with 14 bases between. The germline CDR1 and CDR2 sequences are LNHDA and SQIVND (reference sequence). CDR3 amino acids: CASKDGGLNYGYTF. CDR3 coding DNA: TGTGCCAGTAAGGACGGAGGACTAAACTATGGCTACACCTTC.

This chain connects TRBV2 to TRBJ1-2; maybe TRBD1 (5 bases). The germline CDR1 and CDR2 sequences are SNHLY and FYNNEI. V was pared by 3 bases and J by 6 bases, with 11 bases between. This CDR3 has 13 residues. Written as DNA, the CDR3 is TGTGCCAGCAGTGATCAGGGCTTACATGGCTACACCTTC. It encodes CASSDQGLHGYTF.

This chain connects TRBV28 to TRBJ1-5; 8 nucleotides agree with TRBD1. With 6 bases clipped from V and 3 bases from J, the junction kept 7 bases outside the gene matches. The CDR3 is 15 residues long. Per germline, CDR1 MDHEN and CDR2 SYDVKM. This CDR3 reads CASSMTGESNQPQHF. CDR3 nucleotide sequence: TGTGCCAGCAGCATGACAGGGGAATCCAATCAGCCCCAGCATTTT.

The chain has TRBV6-1 and TRBJ2-1; D possibly corresponds to TRBD1 (6 bases). The V end was cut by 4 bases, the J end by 6 bases, with 13 bases between. Germline assignment: CDR1 MNHNS and CDR2 SASEGT. The CDR3 is 14 amino acids. The CDR3 sequence: CASSGSGQFNEQFF. Here the CDR3 DNA reads TGTGCCAGCAGTGGGTCCGGACAGTTCAATGAGCAGTTCTTC.

The V gene is TRBV5-1, the J gene TRBJ2-3; perhaps TRBD2 as D (6 bases). The germline V and J ends were trimmed by 9 bases and 1 base, with 15 bases remaining between them. Germline V gene data show CDR1 as SGHRS and CDR2 as YFSETQ. The CDR3 extends over 14 amino acids. Here the CDR3 DNA reads TGCGCCACTTCCTCGGGGGTTGGCACAGATACGCAGTATTTT. It encodes CATSSGVGTDTQYF.

V and J are TRBV11-3 and TRBJ1-2; D gene ambiguous. The germline V and J ends were trimmed by 9 bases and 8 bases, with 13 bases remaining between them. Looked up from germline, CDR1 is SGHNT and CDR2 is YENEEA. The length of the CDR3 is 11 residues. This CDR3 reads CARIAPEGYTF. The CDR3, as DNA: TGTGCCAGAATAGCTCCGGAAGGCTACACCTTC.

The rearrangement uses TRBV19 and TRBJ2-5; TRBD2 agrees at 9 bases. Germline lookup yields CDR1 LNHDA and CDR2 SQIVND (reference sequence). V trimming: 5 bases; J trimming: 3 bases; junction bases outside the gene matches: 10. The CDR3 is 16 amino acids. CDR3 sequence: CASSEGPSGTEETQYF. CDR3 in DNA: TGTGCCAGTAGTGAGGGTCCTAGCGGGACGGAAGAGACCCAGTACTTC.

The chain couples TRBV6-5 to TRBJ2-3; 7 nucleotides match TRBD2. Germline V lookup: CDR1 MNHEY, CDR2 SVGAGI. V shed 5 bases, J shed 4 bases, and the junction held 9 bases outside the gene matches. The CDR3 spans 15 residues. CDR3 amino acids: CASSPGLTVSDTQYF. CDR3 sequence (DNA): TGTGCCAGCAGTCCGGGACTAACAGTATCAGATACGCAGTATTTT.

The rearrangement joins TRBV2 to TRBJ1-1; TRBD1 is a possible D gene (5 bases). This CDR3 is 13 amino acids long. V lost 1 base and J 4 bases, leaving 7 bases between the germline ends. Germline V gene lookup returns CDR1 SNHLY and CDR2 FYNNEI. The chain's CDR3 is CASSEDRGTEAFF. The CDR3 bases are TGTGCCAGCAGTGAAGATAGGGGCACTGAAGCTTTCTTT.

The rearrangement links TRBV6-5 to TRBJ1-2; 7 positions match TRBD1. V dropped 0 bases and J dropped 6; count of bases not matched to a gene: 10. The CDR3 length is 16 residues. The germline V gene encodes CDR1 MNHEY and CDR2 SVGAGI. The CDR3: CASSYSSRGMLDGYTF. The CDR3 DNA sequence: TGTGCCAGCAGTTACTCGAGCAGGGGGATGTTGGATGGCTACACCTTC.

The chain employs TRBV9 and TRBJ2-3; 9 positions agree with TRBD2. The CDR3 totals 16 residues. Germline values: CDR1 SGDLS, CDR2 YYNGEE. V was clipped by 0 bases and J by 4 bases; unmatched bases: 6. The CDR3 nucleotides are TGTGCCAGCAGCGTAGGTTTAGCGGGGGAGTCAGATACGCAGTATTTT. Its translation is CASSVGLAGESDTQYF.

This chain uses TRBV5-1 with TRBJ2-3, with 7 positions matching TRBD1. Germline values: CDR1 SGHRS, CDR2 YFSETQ. The trim removed 0 bases at V and 5 bases at J, leaving 6 bases unmatched. This CDR3 is 15 amino acids long. The CDR3 DNA reads as TGCGCCAGCAGCTTGGAAGGACAGGAGATAGATACGCAGTATTTT. Its translation is CASSLEGQEIDTQYF. Combining the CDR3 with reference TRBV5-1 and TRBJ2-3 gives the whole variable domain KAGVTQTPRYLIKTRGQQVTLSCSPISGHRSVSWYQQTPGQGLQFLFEYFSETQRNKGNFPGRFSGRQFSNSRSEMNVSTLELGDSALYLCASSLEGQEIDTQYFGPGTRLTVL.

The chain employs TRBV9 and TRBJ1-6, with a tentative D call TRBD1 (6 bases). The V end was cut by 3 bases, the J end by 7 bases, with 11 bases between. Germline-derived CDR1 and CDR2 are SGDLS and YYNGEE. CDR3 size: 14 residues. CDR3 DNA: TGTGCCAGCAGCGAGGGGGGGGGAAATTCACCCCTCCACTTT. Its translation: CASSEGGGNSPLHF.

The rearrangement links TRBV25-1 to TRBJ2-5, with no clear D. The CDR3 runs 12 residues. Deletions cut 6 bases from V and 4 bases from J, with 9 bases between. Germline loops: CDR1 MGHDK, CDR2 SYGVNS. The CDR3 protein is CASRFSGETQYF. The CDR3, as DNA: TGTGCCAGCAGGTTCAGTGGAGAGACCCAGTACTTC.

The V and J genes are TRBV7-7 and TRBJ2-5; 12 nucleotides line up with TRBD2. This CDR3 is 14 amino acids long. V was clipped by 2 bases and J by 10 bases; unmatched bases: 5. CDR1 and CDR2 (germline): SSHAT, FNYEAQ (reference sequence). Here the CDR3 reads CASSLRLAGAHQYF. The CDR3 DNA follows: TGTGCCAGCAGCTTAAGACTAGCGGGAGCCCACCAGTACTTC.

The rearrangement joins TRBV6-1 to TRBJ1-3; D unclear. The germline V gene has CDR1 MNHNS and CDR2 SASEGT. This CDR3 contains 16 residues. The V end lost 1 base, the J end lost 0 bases, and 10 bases lay between the germline ends. CDR3 residues: CASSEDSNFSGNTIYF. Here the CDR3 DNA reads TGTGCCAGCAGTGAAGACAGCAACTTCTCTGGAAACACCATATATTTT.

The rearrangement uses TRBV5-1 and TRBJ2-3; no firm D call. The germline CDR1 and CDR2 sequences are SGHRS and YFSETQ. V was pared by 1 base and J by 5 bases, with 11 bases between. The CDR3 runs 14 residues. The CDR3 spells CASSLLQPEDTQYF. The CDR3 DNA reads as TGCGCCAGCAGCTTGCTACAGCCCGAAGATACGCAGTATTTT.

This sequence joins TRBV2 and TRBJ1-2; 9 positions match TRBD1. Germline V gene lookup returns CDR1 SNHLY and CDR2 FYNNEI. The ends lost 5 bases at V and 4 bases at J; junction bases unmatched: 5. The CDR3 is made up of 14 amino acids. The CDR3 coding sequence is TGTGCCAGCAGTCCTCGACAGGGGGGCTATGGCTACACCTTC. This encodes CASSPRQGGYGYTF. Drawing the rest from reference TRBV2 and TRBJ1-2, the complete variable domain is EPEVTQTPSHQVTQMGQEVILRCVPISNHLYFYWYRQILGQKVEFLVSFYNNEISEKSEIFDDQFSVERPDGSNFTLKIRSTKLEDSAMYFCASSPRQGGYGYTFGSGTRLTVV.

This clone was seen only once. The chain is built from TRBV5-1 and TRBJ2-7; tentatively, D is TRBD2 (6 bases). Trimming removed 4 bases at V and 4 bases at J, with 18 bases between. The CDR3 is 15 amino acids. Germline CDR1 and CDR2: SGHRS and YFSETQ. The CDR3 coding sequence is TGCGCCAGCAGCCAAGTTGCCGGGAGCCAGTACGAGCAGTACTTC. Its protein product is CASSQVAGSQYEQYF.

The CDR3 reads CASTRRRRLRPQHF. The DNA for the CDR3 is TGTGCCAGCACCCGGCGACGGCGGTTAAGGCCCCAGCATTTT. The chain is built from TRBV6-1 and TRBJ1-5; D call uncertain. V gave up 7 bases and J gave up 9 bases, with 19 bases separating them. The length of the CDR3 is 14 residues. Germline CDR1 and CDR2: MNHNS and SASEGT.

V and J are TRBV5-1 and TRBJ1-1; the match to TRBD1 covers 11 bases. There are 15 residues in the CDR3. The V gene end was trimmed by 0 bases and the J gene end by 5 bases; junction bases not matched to a gene: 3. CDR1 SGHRS and CDR2 YFSETQ come from the germline V gene. For the CDR3, the DNA is TGCGCCAGCAGCTTGGCCGGGACAGGGGGGACTGAAGCTTTCTTT. Translating it yields CASSLAGTGGTEAFF.

For this clone: The same CDR3 is also encoded by other DNA sequences in this sample. The V and J genes are TRBV5-1 and TRBJ1-2; 8 bases map to TRBD1. Germline V gene data show CDR1 as SGHRS and CDR2 as YFSETQ. V shed 4 bases and J 3 bases; nucleotides not matched to a gene: 8. The CDR3 totals 15 residues. CDR3 in DNA: TGCGCCAGCAGCCTAGGACAGGGCAGGGACTATGGCTACACCTTC. It specifies CASSLGQGRDYGYTF.

This clone was picked up one time. This chain uses TRBV7-8 with TRBJ2-7; TRBD2 matches 13 bases. Germline V gene data show CDR1 as SGHVS and CDR2 as FQNEAQ. With V trimmed by 4 bases and J by 1 base, 16 bases remained unmatched. This CDR3 is built from 20 residues. CDR3 in DNA: TGTGCCAGCAGCTCACAGGGAGGTGGACTAGCGGGAGTTTTGTCCTACGAGCAGTACTTC. Translation gives CASSSQGGGLAGVLSYEQYF.